Detailed here is one TCR beta chain. TCRdb's copy holds only in-frame clones and misses some; the assay was immunoSEQ multiplex PCR. In the table there are under 300,000 clones, 70% to 90% of which are singletons. This entry belongs to a study of blood T cell repertoires in COVID-19. Trimming took 5 bases from V and 6 from J, leaving 19 bases between them. The CDR3 is 15 amino acids. CDR1 is SEHNR, CDR2 FQNEAQ, per germline (reference sequence). Input material: peripheral blood. The receptor was derived from a woman younger than 45 with COVID-19, enrolled during active disease. The J gene is TRBJ1-2, the V gene TRBV7-9; D call uncertain. DNA for the CDR3: TGTGCCAGCAGCCGAAGCGGGGTAAATTTAGATGGCTACACCTTC. Protein: CASSRSGVNLDGYTF.